This entry lists 29 T cell receptor beta chains sequenced from one sample in a study of CXCR3-negative and CXCR3-positive naive CD8 T cells. Study-wide points: Naive CXCR3-positive cells had TRB CDR3s more hydrophobic than those of CXCR3-negative naive cells.

The authors made the TRB cDNA libraries by 5' RACE using UMI labels. TCRdb reprocessed the 5' RACE reads, with one entry per CDR3 protein and no DNA. This sample's table has around 120,000 distinct CDR3 sequences. No antigens are known for them. Sequenced sample: naive CXCR3+ CD8+ T cells from blood. Subset specified: CD45RO-CCR7+CD27+CD95- naive CD8+ T cells expressing CXCR3 (TNR3+). These receptor sequences come from a human donor in good health. Some clones in this sample may be carry-over from other donors' samples.

The rearrangement uses TRBV6-2 or TRBV6-3 and TRBJ1-1; TCRdb proposes TRBD1, but this gene call is untestable without DNA. Germline lookup yields CDR1 MNHEY and CDR2 SVGEGT. This CDR3 has 16 residues. The CDR3 protein is CASSYTPGRGHTEAFF.

The CDR3 here is CAISETILPYEQYF. V usage is TRBV10-3 and J usage is TRBJ2-7. Germline values: CDR1 ENHRY, CDR2 SYGVKD. This CDR3 is built from 14 residues.

The rearrangement joins TRBV30 to TRBJ1-1; TCRdb's D gene call, TRBD1, goes unchecked for lack of DNA. The CDR3 has 13 residues. Looked up from germline, CDR1 is GTSNPN and CDR2 is SVGIG (reference sequence). The CDR3 is CAWSVRGGPEAFF. The full variable domain, completed using reference TRBV30 and TRBJ1-1, is SQTIHQWPATLVQPVGSPLSLECTVEGTSNPNLYWYRQAAGRGLQLLFYSVGIGQISSEVPQNLSASRPQDRQFILSSKKLLLSDSGFYLCAWSVRGGPEAFFGQGTRLTVV.

The V call is TRBV14, the J call TRBJ2-1; with no DNA, the TCRdb D assignment of TRBD2 cannot be verified. Germline lookup yields CDR1 SGHDN and CDR2 FVKESK. The CDR3 totals 15 residues. CDR3 amino acids: CASKGGAGGSNEQFF.

CDR3 sequence: CASSPAAYNEQFF. This chain joins TRBV7-9 and TRBJ2-1; TCRdb's D gene call, TRBD2, goes unchecked for lack of DNA. Germline assignment: CDR1 SEHNR and CDR2 FQNEAQ (reference sequence). The CDR3 length is 13 residues.

V gene TRBV7-9 combines with J gene TRBJ2-3. This CDR3 is built from 11 residues. Germline CDR1 reads SEHNR; CDR2 reads FQNEAQ (reference sequence). The chain's CDR3 is CASSQSDTQYF.

The chain carries TRBV4-2 and TRBJ1-1; TCRdb gives TRBD1 as the D gene, but with no DNA this cannot be confirmed. The CDR3 contains 15 residues. In germline, CDR1 is LGHNA, CDR2 YNFKEQ. The CDR3 region is CASSQYRGATTEAFF.

CDR3: CASSLGYERVPKQYF. V usage is TRBV11-2 and J usage is TRBJ2-7; TCRdb selects TRBD1, and the lack of DNA leaves this call unchecked. The CDR3 extends over 15 amino acids. Germline CDR1 SGHAT, CDR2 FQNNGV.

The V gene is TRBV15, the J gene TRBJ1-2. The CDR3 extends over 15 amino acids. Germline CDR1 is LNHNV and CDR2 is YYDKDF (reference sequence). CDR3 loop: CATSFDRGQFYGYTF.

The chain is built from TRBV5-1 and TRBJ2-7; TCRdb proposes TRBD1, but this gene call is untestable without DNA. Germline CDR1 and CDR2: SGHRS and YFSETQ. This CDR3 comprises 15 residues. The CDR3 here is CASSTGQSSSYEQYF.

The gene calls are TRBV6-5 and TRBJ1-1; the D gene TCRdb calls, TRBD1, cannot be checked with no DNA. Germline CDR1 MNHEY, CDR2 SVGAGI. CDR3 length: 20 residues. The CDR3 region is CASSYLQGWQGVPRGTEAFF.

This chain links TRBV29-1 with TRBJ2-1; there is no DNA to check the TCRdb D call of TRBD2. The CDR3 sequence is 18 residues long. Germline CDR1 SQVTM, CDR2 ANQGSEA. CDR3 region: CSVIGTTSGRDSYNEQFF.

This chain joins TRBV13 and TRBJ2-5; TCRdb's D gene call, TRBD1, goes unchecked for lack of DNA. CDR1 and CDR2 from the germline V gene are PRHDT and FYEKMQ (reference sequence). The CDR3 loop spans 16 amino acids. CDR3 residues: CASSLAGTGGRETQYF.

This rearrangement joins TRBV7-6 to TRBJ1-1; TCRdb reports TRBD1, a call that lacks DNA to check it against. Germline V CDR1 and CDR2: SGHVS, FNYEAQ. The CDR3 is made up of 20 amino acids. The CDR3 loop is CASSLAPRLAGGPGDTEAFF. Variable domain in full (rest from reference TRBV7-6 and TRBJ1-1): GAGVSQSPRYKVTKRGQDVALRCDPISGHVSLYWYRQALGQGPEFLTYFNYEAQQDKSGLPNDRFSAERPEGSISTLTIQRTEQRDSAMYRCASSLAPRLAGGPGDTEAFFGQGTRLTVV.

The chain links TRBV7-9 to TRBJ1-3; there is no DNA to check the TCRdb D call of TRBD1. Germline loops: CDR1 SEHNR, CDR2 FQNEAQ (reference sequence). The CDR3 consists of 14 residues. The CDR3 sequence: CAGEQGPSGNTIYF.

This chain uses TRBV10-3 with TRBJ2-3; TCRdb lists TRBD2, though no DNA is available to test this call. The V gene's germline CDR1 is ENHRY and CDR2 SYGVKD. This CDR3 contains 13 residues. The CDR3: CAISDSPTDTQYF.

The chain combines TRBV2 with TRBJ2-7. The CDR3 has 13 amino acids. Germline V gene sequence: CDR1 SNHLY, CDR2 FYNNEI. This CDR3 is CASSEGHRYEQYF. Looking up the rest from reference TRBV2 and TRBJ2-7 gives the full variable domain: EPEVTQTPSHQVTQMGQEVILRCVPISNHLYFYWYRQILGQKVEFLVSFYNNEISEKSEIFDDQFSVERPDGSNFTLKIRSTKLEDSAMYFCASSEGHRYEQYFGPGTRLTVT.

The rearrangement joins TRBV7-8 to TRBJ2-5; there is no DNA to check the TCRdb D call of TRBD1. This CDR3 region has 15 residues. Germline V lookup: CDR1 SGHVS, CDR2 FQNEAQ. This CDR3 is CASSDTGTGVETQYF. The full variable domain, rest sourced from reference TRBV7-8 and TRBJ2-5, is GAGVSQSPRYKVAKRGQDVALRCDPISGHVSLFWYQQALGQGPEFLTYFQNEAQLDKSGLPSDRFFAERPEGSVSTLKIQRTQQEDSAVYLCASSDTGTGVETQYFGPGTRLLVL.

This chain links TRBV12-5 with TRBJ1-2; TCRdb's D gene call, TRBD1, goes unchecked for lack of DNA. The germline CDR1 and CDR2 sequences are LGHNT and FRNRAP. This CDR3 has 16 residues. The CDR3 reads CASDKEGTGGLYGYTF.

V usage is TRBV4-1 and J usage is TRBJ2-7. The CDR3 is 13 residues long. The germline V gene has CDR1 MGHRA and CDR2 YSYEKL. CDR3 residues: CASSQVNFDEQYF.

V gene TRBV7-9 combines with J gene TRBJ1-4; TCRdb lists TRBD1, though no DNA is available to test this call. Germline V gene sequence: CDR1 SEHNR, CDR2 FQNEAQ (reference sequence). The CDR3 spans 18 residues. The CDR3 spells CASSIRTGGHLGNEKLFF.

The V gene is TRBV29-1, the J gene TRBJ2-7. This CDR3 region has 11 residues. The germline V gene encodes CDR1 SQVTM and CDR2 ANQGSEA. This chain's CDR3 is CSVGISYEQYF.

The V gene is TRBV7-9, the J gene TRBJ1-1; TCRdb reports TRBD1, a call that lacks DNA to check it against. There are 13 residues in the CDR3. Germline V gene lookup returns CDR1 SEHNR and CDR2 FQNEAQ (reference sequence). This CDR3 reads CASSLEGKSEAFF. Using reference TRBV7-9 and TRBJ1-1 for the parts outside the CDR3, the full variable domain is DTGVSQNPRHKITKRGQNVTFRCDPISEHNRLYWYRQTLGQGPEFLTYFQNEAQLEKSRLLSDRFSAERPKGSFSTLEIQRTEQGDSAMYLCASSLEGKSEAFFGQGTRLTVV.

This chain links TRBV4-2 with TRBJ1-1; TCRdb calls TRBD1, which cannot be checked without DNA. The CDR3 sequence is 14 residues long. Germline lookup yields CDR1 LGHNA and CDR2 YNFKEQ. CDR3: CASSQGGLDTEAFF.

This chain uses TRBV7-9 with TRBJ2-7; TCRdb lists TRBD1, though no DNA is available to test this call. The CDR3 is made up of 14 amino acids. Germline V CDR1 and CDR2: SEHNR, FQNEAQ (reference sequence). The CDR3 is CASSPPGQTYEQYF.

The rearrangement links TRBV7-2 to TRBJ1-1; TCRdb outputs TRBD1, but without DNA this stays unchecked. Per germline, CDR1 SGHTA and CDR2 FQGNSA. This CDR3 region has 14 residues. The CDR3 is CASSSTGLNTEAFF.

J is TRBJ2-3 and V is TRBV7-2; no DNA is available, so the TRBD2 call from TCRdb remains unchecked. The CDR3 totals 17 residues. Germline CDR1 and CDR2: SGHTA and FQGNSA. The CDR3 region is CASSSPPLAGEKDTQYF.

The chain recombines TRBV5-4 with TRBJ2-7. The CDR3 is made up of 15 amino acids. Germline CDR1 SGHNT, CDR2 YYREEE (reference sequence). CDR3: CASSSPDKSLHEQYF. Complete variable domain (other parts from reference TRBV5-4 and TRBJ2-7): ETGVTQSPTHLIKTRGQQVTLRCSSQSGHNTVSWYQQALGQGPQFIFQYYREEENGRGNFPPRFSGLQFPNYSSELNVNALELDDSALYLCASSSPDKSLHEQYFGPGTRLTVT.

The rearrangement uses TRBV29-1 and TRBJ2-3; lacking DNA, the TRBD1 call made by TCRdb goes unchecked. CDR3 length: 15 amino acids. CDR1 is SQVTM, CDR2 ANQGSEA, per germline. This chain's CDR3 is CSVESGTRYTDTQYF.